The 9 T cell receptor beta chains below were found in one sample sequenced in a study of shared clonotypes between healthy human individuals. TCRdb keeps only in-frame clones here, not all; method: immunoSEQ multiplex PCR. The top ten clones hold approximately 1.5% of a sample with roughly 1 million clones, around 74% of them seen once. Material for sequencing was memory CD4+ T cells sorted from blood. Subset of the sample: CD45RA-negative fraction. The receptors originated from a man aged 18 to 29 in good health.

The chain recombines TRBV6-5 with TRBJ1-1; the D gene is possibly TRBD1 (6 bases). The V end lost 6 bases, the J end lost 1 base, and 9 bases lay between the germline ends. CDR1 MNHEY and CDR2 SVGAGI come from the germline V gene. The CDR3 runs to 13 residues. The DNA of the CDR3 is TGTGCCAGCAGACGACAGGAGAACACTGAAGCTTTCTTT. This translates into CASRRQENTEAFF.

The V gene is TRBV30, the J gene TRBJ1-4; no clear D. Trimming stripped 2 bases from V and 8 bases from J, with 12 bases between. CDR1 and CDR2 from the germline V gene are GTSNPN and SVGIG (reference sequence). CDR3 size: 13 residues. As DNA, the CDR3 is TGTGCCTGGAGTCCCCGCGGCAGGGAAAAACTGTTTTTT. Its protein product is CAWSPRGREKLFF.

The chain uses TRBV4-1 and TRBJ1-5; no clear D gene. The CDR3 totals 14 residues. Germline V CDR1 and CDR2: MGHRA, YSYEKL. The V and J ends lost 0 bases and 2 bases respectively, with 5 bases between them. CDR3 sequence (DNA): TGCGCCAGCAGCCAAGACCAACGCAATCAGCCCCAGCATTTT. Encoded protein: CASSQDQRNQPQHF.

This clone was seen a handful of times. The sample holds other DNA sequences that translate to the same CDR3. The chain is built from TRBV7-9 and TRBJ1-1; D is uncertain. Germline loops: CDR1 SEHNR, CDR2 FQNEAQ (reference sequence). The CDR3 has 13 residues. The V end was cut by 5 bases, the J end by 3 bases, with 10 bases between. This chain's CDR3 is CASSPSRDTEAFF. As DNA, the CDR3 is TGTGCCAGCAGCCCTAGCAGAGACACTGAAGCTTTCTTT. Filled out from reference TRBV7-9 and TRBJ1-1, the complete variable domain reads DTGVSQNPRHKITKRGQNVTFRCDPISEHNRLYWYRQTLGQGPEFLTYFQNEAQLEKSRLLSDRFSAERPKGSFSTLEIQRTEQGDSAMYLCASSPSRDTEAFFGQGTRLTVV.

As concerns this clone: Germline is not matched at one junction end, which may reflect a read error. The J gene is TRBJ2-3, the V gene TRBV7-7; D ambiguous. Per germline, CDR1 SSHAT and CDR2 FNYEAQ (reference sequence). There are 14 residues in the CDR3. CDR3 region: CASSPTDSTDTQYF. CDR3 sequence (DNA): TGTGCTAGCAGCCCTACTGACAGCACAGATACGCAGTATTTT.

The CDR3 region is CASQANGDHSYEQYF. CDR3 nucleotide sequence: TGTGCCAGTCAAGCCAACGGGGACCATTCTTACGAGCAGTACTTC. This sequence joins TRBV19 and TRBJ2-7; D might be TRBD1 or TRBD2, each matching 5 bases. Germline lookup yields CDR1 LNHDA and CDR2 SQIVND (reference sequence). This CDR3 has 15 amino acids. V was clipped by 8 bases and J by 4 bases, with 21 bases between them. Full variable domain (missing parts from reference TRBV19 and TRBJ2-7): DGGITQSPKYLFRKEGQNVTLSCEQNLNHDAMYWYRQDPGQGLRLIYYSQIVNDFQKGDIAEGYSVSREKKESFPLTVTSAQKNPTAFYLCASQANGDHSYEQYFGPGTRLTVT.

The chain carries TRBV28 and TRBJ2-7; 9 nucleotides align to TRBD1. Germline CDR1 is MDHEN and CDR2 is SYDVKM. The length of the CDR3 is 18 residues. V was pared by 1 base and J by 0 bases, with 10 bases of the junction left unmatched. The DNA for the CDR3 is TGTGCCAGCAGTTTATCCCAGTGGGGGACAGGGAGCTCCTACGAGCAGTACTTC. This codes for CASSLSQWGTGSSYEQYF.

The CDR3 bases are TGTGCCAGCAGCTTGGGTGCGGGGCAAGAGACCCAGTACTTC. Translation gives CASSLGAGQETQYF. This chain links TRBV5-5 with TRBJ2-5, with D perhaps matching TRBD2 (6 bases). In germline, CDR1 is SGHKS, CDR2 YYEKEE (reference sequence). Trimming left V 0 bases short and J 2 bases short, with 8 bases between. The CDR3 runs to 14 residues.

The rearrangement uses TRBV11-2 and TRBJ1-5, with TRBD1 matching 11 bases. This CDR3 has 16 amino acids. Germline trimming cut 5 bases from V and 6 bases from J; bases unmatched to any gene: 9. Germline-derived CDR1 and CDR2 are SGHAT and FQNNGV. The CDR3 DNA is TGTGCCAGCAGCGCCGGGACAGGGGGTATTTTTCAGCCCCAGCATTTT. This encodes CASSAGTGGIFQPQHF. The complete variable domain, with remaining parts taken from reference TRBV11-2 and TRBJ1-5, reads EAGVAQSPRYKIIEKRQSVAFWCNPISGHATLYWYQQILGQGPKLLIQFQNNGVVDDSQLPKDRFSAERLKGVDSTLKIQPAKLEDSAVYLCASSAGTGGIFQPQHFGDGTRLSIL.